This T cell receptor (beta chain) was retrieved from a study of long-term antiretroviral therapy in people with HIV. Overall study context: The earliest samples came about a decade before the 2015 immediate-ART recommendation.

Findings of the study overall: Specimen acquisition occurred between about 2003 and 2018, potentially under older ART regimens.

The CDR3 sequence is 14 residues long. Germline V gene sequence: CDR1 WNHNN, CDR2 SYGVQD (reference sequence). With 6 bases removed from V and 3 bases from J, the gap between germline ends came to 14 bases. Samples were assayed with immunoSEQ v3.0 at survey level. Profiling relied on immunoSEQ multiplex PCR, and the TCRdb table lists in-frame clones only, not all of them. This repertoire shows under 30,000 clones, around 93% found once; its top ten account for roughly 2.5%. To note about this clone: Its antigen is not identified.

The sequence was obtained from a man aged 45-65 years with HIV. This rearrangement joins TRBV10-1 to TRBJ2-5, with D perhaps TRBD1 (5 bases). The input for sequencing was unsorted PBMCs, taken about 7.4 years after starting antiretroviral therapy. The CDR3 nucleotides are TGCGCCAGCAGCCCCCAGGGTAGGAAAGAGACCCAGTACTTC. Residues: CASSPQGRKETQYF.